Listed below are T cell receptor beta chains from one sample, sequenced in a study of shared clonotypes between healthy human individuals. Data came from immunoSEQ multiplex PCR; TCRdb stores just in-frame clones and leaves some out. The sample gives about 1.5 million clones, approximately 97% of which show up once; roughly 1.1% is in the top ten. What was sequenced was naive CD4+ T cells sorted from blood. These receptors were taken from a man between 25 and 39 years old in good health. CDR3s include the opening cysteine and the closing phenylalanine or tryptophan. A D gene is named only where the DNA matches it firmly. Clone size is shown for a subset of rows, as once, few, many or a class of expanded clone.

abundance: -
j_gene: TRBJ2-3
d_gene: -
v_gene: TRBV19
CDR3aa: CASSPSTDTQYF
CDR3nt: TGTGCCAGTAGTCCGAGCACAGATACGCAGTATTTT

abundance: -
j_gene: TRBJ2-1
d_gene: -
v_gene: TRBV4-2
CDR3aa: CASSQEGGGGPSYNEQFF
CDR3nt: TGTGCCAGCAGCCAAGAGGGTGGAGGCGGGCCGTCCTACAATGAGCAGTTCTTC

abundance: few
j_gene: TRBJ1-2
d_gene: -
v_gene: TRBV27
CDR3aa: CASSRTANYGYTF
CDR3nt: TGTGCCAGCAGCCGGACAGCTAACTATGGCTACACCTTC

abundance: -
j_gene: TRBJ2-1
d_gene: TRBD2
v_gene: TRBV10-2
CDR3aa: CASSDLLAGGGQFF
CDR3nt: TGCGCCAGCAGTGATCTACTAGCGGGAGGAGGGCAGTTCTTC

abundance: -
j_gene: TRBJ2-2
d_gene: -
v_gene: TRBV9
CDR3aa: CASTVGLGNTGELFF
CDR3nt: TGTGCCAGCACGGTTGGGCTAGGAAACACCGGGGAGCTGTTTTTT

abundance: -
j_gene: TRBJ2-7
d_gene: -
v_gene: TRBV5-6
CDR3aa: CASSFQGPSRWEQYF
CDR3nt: TGTGCCAGCAGCTTCCAGGGCCCTTCGCGATGGGAGCAGTACTTC

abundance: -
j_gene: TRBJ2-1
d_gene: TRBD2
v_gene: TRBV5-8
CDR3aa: CASRLAGLGEQFF
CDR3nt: TGTGCCAGCAGGTTAGCGGGATTGGGTGAGCAGTTCTTC

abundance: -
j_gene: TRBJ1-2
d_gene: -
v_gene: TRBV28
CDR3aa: CASSSPGQSGYGYTF
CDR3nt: TGTGCCAGCAGTTCCCCCGGACAGTCAGGCTATGGCTACACCTTC

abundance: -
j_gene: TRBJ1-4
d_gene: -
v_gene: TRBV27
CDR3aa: CASSFGVAFGEKLFF
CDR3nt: TGTGCCAGCAGTTTCGGGGTGGCCTTTGGTGAAAAACTGTTTTTT

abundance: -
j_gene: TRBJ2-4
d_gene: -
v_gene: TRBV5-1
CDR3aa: CASSTDTRFAKNIQYF
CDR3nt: TGCGCCAGCAGCACAGACACCCGTTTCGCCAAAAACATTCAGTACTTC

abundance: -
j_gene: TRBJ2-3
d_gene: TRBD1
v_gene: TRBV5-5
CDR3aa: CASSQGVLIYTDTQYF
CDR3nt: TGTGCCAGCAGCCAGGGGGTGCTAATCTACACAGATACGCAGTATTTT

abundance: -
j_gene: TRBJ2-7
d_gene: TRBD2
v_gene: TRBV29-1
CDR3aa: CSVGGLAKYEQYF
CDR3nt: TGCAGCGTTGGTGGACTAGCGAAATACGAGCAGTACTTC

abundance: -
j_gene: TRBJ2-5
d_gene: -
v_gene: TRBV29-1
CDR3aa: CSVKPRLVGETQYF
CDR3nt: TGCAGCGTTAAACCCCGGCTAGTAGGGGAGACCCAGTACTTC

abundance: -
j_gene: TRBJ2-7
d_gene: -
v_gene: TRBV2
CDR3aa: CASGEVVGEQYF
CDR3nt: TGTGCCAGCGGAGAAGTTGTTGGGGAGCAGTACTTC

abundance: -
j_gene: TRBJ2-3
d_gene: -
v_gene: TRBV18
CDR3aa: CASSGPTDTQYF
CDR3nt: TGTGCCAGCTCAGGACCCACAGATACGCAGTATTTT

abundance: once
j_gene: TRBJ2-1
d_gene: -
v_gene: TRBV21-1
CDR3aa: CASSKGLAAYNEQFF
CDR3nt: TGTGCCAGCAGCAAGGGACTAGCGGCATACAATGAGCAGTTCTTC

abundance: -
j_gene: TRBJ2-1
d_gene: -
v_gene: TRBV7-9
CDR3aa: CASSPPAGRLGEQFF
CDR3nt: TGTGCCAGCAGCCCACCGGCGGGGAGACTTGGGGAGCAGTTCTTC

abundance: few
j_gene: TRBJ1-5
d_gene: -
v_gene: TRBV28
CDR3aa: CASSSTVEPQHF
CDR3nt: TGTGCCAGCAGTTCTACGGTGGAGCCCCAGCATTTT

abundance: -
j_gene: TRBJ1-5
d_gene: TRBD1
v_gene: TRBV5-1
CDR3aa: CASSSGQENQPQHF
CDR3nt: TGCGCCAGCAGCTCGGGACAGGAGAATCAGCCCCAGCATTTT

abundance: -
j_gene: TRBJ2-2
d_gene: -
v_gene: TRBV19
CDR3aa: CASSNTGNTGELFF
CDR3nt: TGTGCCAGTAGTAACACTGGGAACACCGGGGAGCTGTTTTTT

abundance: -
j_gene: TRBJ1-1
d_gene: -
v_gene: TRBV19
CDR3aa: CASSIARLDEAFF
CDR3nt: TGTGCCAGTAGTATAGCCAGGCTTGACGAAGCTTTCTTT

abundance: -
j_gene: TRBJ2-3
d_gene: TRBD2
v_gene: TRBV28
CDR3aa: CASSFSGASGRGTDTQYF
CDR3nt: TGTGCCAGCAGTTTTAGTGGGGCTAGCGGGAGGGGCACAGATACGCAGTATTTT

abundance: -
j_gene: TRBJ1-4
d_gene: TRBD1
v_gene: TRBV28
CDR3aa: CASSFADRGRIVGLFF
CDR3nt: TGTGCCAGCAGTTTCGCCGACAGGGGAAGGATAGTGGGGCTGTTTTTT

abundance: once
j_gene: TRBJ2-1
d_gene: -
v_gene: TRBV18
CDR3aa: CASSANEQFF
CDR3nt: TGTGCCAGCTCAGCGAATGAGCAGTTCTTC

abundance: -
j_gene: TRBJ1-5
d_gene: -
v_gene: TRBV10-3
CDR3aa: CAISPSIVLNQPQHF
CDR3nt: TGTGCCATCAGTCCTTCAATCGTATTAAATCAGCCCCAGCATTTT

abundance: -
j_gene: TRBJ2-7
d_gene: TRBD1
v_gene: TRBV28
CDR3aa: CASSSYRGEQYF
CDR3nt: TGTGCCAGCAGTTCCTACAGGGGCGAGCAGTACTTC

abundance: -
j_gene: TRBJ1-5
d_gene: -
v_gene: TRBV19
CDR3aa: CASRRRSNQPQHF
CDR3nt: TGTGCCAGTAGAAGACGGAGCAATCAGCCCCAGCATTTT

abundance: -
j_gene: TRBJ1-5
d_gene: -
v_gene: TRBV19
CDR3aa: CASSRGGNQPQHF
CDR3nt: TGTGCCAGTAGTCGGGGAGGCAATCAGCCCCAGCATTTT

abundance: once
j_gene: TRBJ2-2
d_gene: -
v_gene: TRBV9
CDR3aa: CASSQAGTNTGELFF
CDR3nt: TGTGCCAGCAGCCAGGCGGGGACGAACACCGGGGAGCTGTTTTTT

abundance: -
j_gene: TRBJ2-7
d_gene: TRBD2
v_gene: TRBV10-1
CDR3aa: CASSEYIAGLAEQYF
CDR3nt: TGCGCCAGCAGTGAGTATATAGCGGGATTGGCCGAGCAGTACTTC

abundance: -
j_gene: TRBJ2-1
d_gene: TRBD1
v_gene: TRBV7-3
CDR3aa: CASSPKGQGQYNEQFF
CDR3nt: TGTGCCAGCAGCCCGAAAGGACAGGGTCAATACAATGAGCAGTTCTTC

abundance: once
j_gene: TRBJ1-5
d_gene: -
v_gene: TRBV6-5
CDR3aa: CASSLRTNSNQPQHF
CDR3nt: TGTGCCAGCAGTCTAAGGACAAATAGCAATCAGCCCCAGCATTTT

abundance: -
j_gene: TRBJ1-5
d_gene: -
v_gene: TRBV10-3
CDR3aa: CAISETGSNQPQHF
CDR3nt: TGTGCCATCAGTGAAACGGGGAGCAATCAGCCCCAGCATTTT

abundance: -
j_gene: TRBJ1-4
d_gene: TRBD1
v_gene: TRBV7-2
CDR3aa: CASSAGTGAEKLFF
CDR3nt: TGTGCCAGCAGTGCCGGGACAGGAGCTGAAAAACTGTTTTTT

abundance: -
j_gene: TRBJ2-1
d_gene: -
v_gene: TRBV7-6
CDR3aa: CASRNAGDEQFF
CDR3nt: TGTGCCAGCAGGAATGCAGGGGATGAGCAGTTCTTC

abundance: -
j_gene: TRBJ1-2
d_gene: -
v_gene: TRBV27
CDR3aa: CASSLRQATRGYTF
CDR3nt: TGTGCCAGCAGTTTGCGGCAGGCGACGCGGGGCTACACCTTC

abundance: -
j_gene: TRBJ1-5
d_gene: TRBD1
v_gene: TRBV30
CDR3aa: CAWSDRGLYQPQHF
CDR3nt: TGTGCCTGGTCGGACAGGGGGCTTTATCAGCCCCAGCATTTT

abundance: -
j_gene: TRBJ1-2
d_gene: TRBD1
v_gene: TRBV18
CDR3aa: CASYSGQAYGYTF
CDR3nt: TGTGCCAGCTACTCAGGACAGGCTTATGGCTACACCTTC

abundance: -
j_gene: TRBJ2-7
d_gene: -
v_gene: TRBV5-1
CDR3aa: CASSLGAAQNGEQYF
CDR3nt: TGCGCCAGCAGCTTGGGGGCGGCCCAAAACGGCGAGCAGTACTTC

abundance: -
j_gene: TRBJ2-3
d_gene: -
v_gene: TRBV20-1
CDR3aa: CSARTGDTQYF
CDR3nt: TGCAGTGCTAGGACGGGGGATACGCAGTATTTT

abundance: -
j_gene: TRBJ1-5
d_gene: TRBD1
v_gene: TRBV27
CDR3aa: CASSPGTGGASQPQHF
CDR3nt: TGTGCCAGCAGTCCCGGGACAGGGGGCGCGTCTCAGCCCCAGCATTTT

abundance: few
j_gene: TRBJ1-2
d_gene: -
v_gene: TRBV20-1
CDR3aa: CSAMDYGYTF
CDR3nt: TGCAGTGCAATGGACTATGGCTACACCTTC

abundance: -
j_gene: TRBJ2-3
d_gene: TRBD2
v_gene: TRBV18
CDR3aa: CASSPLAGVSDTQYF
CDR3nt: TGTGCCAGCTCACCACTAGCGGGAGTATCAGATACGCAGTATTTT

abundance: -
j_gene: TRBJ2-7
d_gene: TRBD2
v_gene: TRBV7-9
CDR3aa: CASSLGGGRGEQYF
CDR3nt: TGTGCCAGCAGCTTAGGAGGCGGGAGAGGCGAGCAGTACTTC

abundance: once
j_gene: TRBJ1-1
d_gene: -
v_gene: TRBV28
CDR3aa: CASSLPGITEAFF
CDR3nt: TGTGCCAGCAGTCTCCCGGGAATCACTGAAGCTTTCTTT

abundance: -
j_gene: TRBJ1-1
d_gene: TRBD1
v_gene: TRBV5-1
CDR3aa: CASSVGQGDTEAFF
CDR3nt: TGCGCCAGCAGCGTGGGACAGGGGGACACTGAAGCTTTCTTT